The T cell receptor beta chain described here comes from a study of T cells in women clearing cervical HPV infection. Study overall: No precancer developed; the control's incident HPV16 infection cleared within 12 months. Case blood was drawn when the lesion was first found; control blood after infection became undetectable.

As regards this clone: Its antigen is not identified. The read is 3 residues too short to cover the CDR3 end, so that end is filled in from the germline J gene.

The CDR3 contains 14 residues. Germline V CDR1 and CDR2: LNHDA, SQIVND (reference sequence). With V trimmed by 5 bases and J by 1 base, 1 base remained unmatched. Findings and limits, study-wide: CIN3+ cases had significantly higher TCR richness than controls; evenness did not differ.

Each participant carried one incident cervical HPV16 infection only. Assay: immunoSEQ multiplex PCR; the TCRdb copy retains only in-frame clones and omits some. The sample table sets out roughly 23,000 clones. The specimen sequenced was blood buffy coat. The chain recombines TRBV19 with TRBJ2-7, with TRBD1 identical over 11 bases. This clonotype was sampled from a woman between 18 and 75 years old with a cervical HPV16 infection that either progressed to CIN3+ or cleared (not recorded which). CDR3 region: CASSWDRGSYEQYF. CDR3 DNA (partial): TGTGCCAGTAGTTGGGACAGGGGGTCCTACGAG.